Each of the 8 T cell receptor beta chains below was sequenced from the same sample in a study of OX40 agonist ivuxolimab in advanced cancers. The protocol was immunoSEQ multiplex PCR, while the TCRdb copy is restricted to in-frame clones and leaves out a portion. The table has around 35,000 clones, approximately 90% seen once; the top ten hold 2.4%. Sample: CD4+ or CD8+ T cells sorted from blood, taken in a trial of the OX40 agonist ivuxolimab. These receptors were taken from an adult with an advanced solid tumor such as melanoma, head and neck, liver or kidney cancer.

This clone showed up just once. The chain is built from TRBV5-4 and TRBJ2-7, with TRBD1 matching 11 bases. V gave up 5 bases and J gave up 4 bases; unmatched junction bases: 14. The CDR3 contains 17 residues. Germline V CDR1 and CDR2: SGHNT, YYREEE (reference sequence). The CDR3 nucleotides read TGTGCCAGCAGTCCCCAAGTCGCCGGGACAGGGGGGTACGAGCAGTACTTC. Protein product: CASSPQVAGTGGYEQYF.

This clone was detected only a few times. The J gene is TRBJ1-6, the V gene TRBV5-1; 7 bases line up with TRBD1. V trimming: 3 bases; J trimming: 14 bases; junction bases outside the gene matches: 11. The germline CDR1 and CDR2 sequences are SGHRS and YFSETQ. The CDR3 is 14 amino acids. The chain's CDR3 is CASSSGTAGGTLHF. As DNA, the CDR3 is TGCGCCAGCAGCTCTGGGACAGCCGGAGGAACCCTCCACTTT.

This chain connects TRBV14 to TRBJ2-3; D gene unclear. There are 12 residues in the CDR3. V was shortened by 0 bases and J by 6 bases, with 4 bases between the two germline ends. Germline lookup yields CDR1 SGHDN and CDR2 FVKESK. The CDR3 DNA reads TGTGCCAGCAGCCAAGATTGGGATACGCAGTATTTT. Its protein product is CASSQDWDTQYF.

This chain links TRBV15 with TRBJ1-4; D ambiguous. Trimming shortened V by 5 bases and J by 5 bases, and 12 bases separated the two germline ends. The CDR3 totals 14 residues. Germline-derived CDR1 and CDR2 are LNHNV and YYDKDF (reference sequence). CDR3 in DNA: TGTGCCACCAGCCCAGACGTGGAAAATGAAAAACTGTTTTTT. Translating it yields CATSPDVENEKLFF.

The chain has TRBV19 and TRBJ2-2; no firm D call. V lost 5 bases and J 0 bases, leaving 10 bases between the germline ends. CDR1 LNHDA and CDR2 SQIVND come from the germline V gene (reference sequence). This CDR3 contains 15 residues. The CDR3 here is CASSFGGANTGELFF. CDR3 nucleotide sequence: TGTGCCAGTAGTTTCGGTGGGGCGAACACCGGGGAGCTGTTTTTT.

V gene TRBV5-8 combines with J gene TRBJ1-5; the match to TRBD1 covers 10 bases. Germline lookup yields CDR1 SGHTS and CDR2 YDEGEE. This CDR3 region has 14 residues. Trimming took 4 bases from V and 9 from J; bases not matched to a gene: 7. CDR3: CASSGGQGLRPQHF. Here the CDR3 DNA reads TGTGCCAGCAGCGGGGGACAGGGGCTTAGGCCCCAGCATTTT.

The rearrangement links TRBV9 to TRBJ2-1; 7 bases are a match to TRBD1. Looked up from germline, CDR1 is SGDLS and CDR2 is YYNGEE. V was clipped by 3 bases and J by 4 bases; unmatched bases: 10. The CDR3 extends over 16 amino acids. The CDR3 sequence: CASSAPGDSPYNEQFF. CDR3 sequence (DNA): TGTGCCAGCAGCGCCCCCGGGGACAGCCCATACAATGAGCAGTTCTTC. Looking up the rest from reference TRBV9 and TRBJ2-1 gives the full variable domain: DSGVTQTPKHLITATGQRVTLRCSPRSGDLSVYWYQQSLDQGLQFLIQYYNGEERAKGNILERFSAQQFPDLHSELNLSSLELGDSALYFCASSAPGDSPYNEQFFGPGTRLTVL.

This chain connects TRBV19 to TRBJ1-1, with a tentative D call TRBD1 (5 bases). From germline, CDR1 is LNHDA and CDR2 SQIVND (reference sequence). The CDR3 runs to 18 residues. V was cut by 5 bases and J by 6 bases, with 28 bases left in between. This CDR3 reads CASSAGLEQVIFGPEAFF. CDR3 nucleotides: TGTGCCAGTAGTGCAGGTTTAGAACAGGTTATATTTGGTCCTGAAGCTTTCTTT.